Each of the 8 T cell receptor beta chains below was sequenced from the same sample in a study of T cells in Graves' hyperthyroidism and ophthalmopathy. RNA transcripts served as the template for amplifying TCR beta CDR3 regions. Initially, a first-round RT-PCR of the TCR CDR3 employed the HTBI primer set. TCRdb itself ran the multiplex PCR reads through MiXCR, one entry per CDR3 protein. The sample consists of 360,000 or so distinct CDR3 sequences, 15% to 20% of them appearing once. The source material was blood. The receptors were gathered from a woman aged 40 to 49 with Graves' ophthalmopathy.

V gene TRBV11-2 combines with J gene TRBJ2-5; no reliable D call. The CDR3 extends over 14 amino acids. In germline, CDR1 is SGHAT, CDR2 FQNNGV. V gave up 6 bases and J gave up 1 base, with 12 bases separating them. The CDR3: CASRGWAFQETQYF. The CDR3 bases are TGTGCCAGCAGGGGGTGGGCATTCCAAGAGACCCAGTACTTC.

This clonotype was observed many times. The chain combines TRBV6-5 with TRBJ2-5, with 8 bases aligning to TRBD2. V was pared by 2 bases and J by 7 bases, with 9 bases of the junction left unmatched. Germline V CDR1 and CDR2: MNHEY, SVGAGI. The CDR3 is 15 amino acids. The DNA for the CDR3 is TGTGCCAGCAGTTACACCGGAAGCGGGAGTGGGACCCAGTACTTC. Its protein is CASSYTGSGSGTQYF.

This clonotype was seen at least ten times. The chain couples TRBV5-1 to TRBJ2-7; tentatively, D is TRBD1 (5 bases). The CDR3 sequence is 13 residues long. Trimming pared 6 bases from V and 7 bases from J, leaving 17 bases between. Germline loops: CDR1 SGHRS, CDR2 YFSETQ. In nucleotides, the CDR3 is TGCGCCAGCAAGGTGACACCGCCAGGGGAGCAGTACTTC. Amino acids: CASKVTPPGEQYF.

There are many counts of this clonotype. V and J are TRBV28 and TRBJ1-5, with D uncertain. The V gene's germline CDR1 is MDHEN and CDR2 SYDVKM. The CDR3 is 17 amino acids. V was clipped by 4 bases and J by 0 bases, with 16 bases between them. DNA for the CDR3: TGTGCCAGCAGTTCCCCGACAACCGGGTATAGCAATCAGCCCCAGCATTTT. Protein sequence: CASSSPTTGYSNQPQHF. Together with reference TRBV28 and TRBJ1-5, the CDR3 gives the full variable domain: DVKVTQSSRYLVKRTGEKVFLECVQDMDHENMFWYRQDPGLGLRLIYFSYDVKMKEKGDIPEGYSVSREKKERFSLILESASTNQTSMYLCASSSPTTGYSNQPQHFGDGTRLSIL.

To note about this clonotype: Possible read error: a much larger clone is one base away. This CDR3 fails to terminate in the conserved phenylalanine or tryptophan, so it likely reflects a read error. The chain recombines TRBV29-1 with TRBJ1-2; no clear D gene. The CDR3 runs to 11 residues. The V gene's germline CDR1 is SQVTM and CDR2 ANQGSEA. V lost 5 bases and J 8 bases, leaving 12 bases between the germline ends. The chain's CDR3 is CSVIVTRGYTL. CDR3 DNA sequence: TGCAGCGTTATAGTGACGCGCGGCTACACCTTG.

The sample holds many counts of this clonotype. The chain has TRBV2 and TRBJ2-5, with D possibly being TRBD2 (5 bases). Trimming removed 4 bases at V and 5 bases at J, with 8 bases between. Germline loops: CDR1 SNHLY, CDR2 FYNNEI. The CDR3 covers 12 residues. The CDR3 coding sequence is TGTGCCAGCAGTGTTCGGAGGGAGACCCAGTACTTC. This sequence encodes CASSVRRETQYF. The whole variable domain, remainder taken from reference TRBV2 and TRBJ2-5, is EPEVTQTPSHQVTQMGQEVILRCVPISNHLYFYWYRQILGQKVEFLVSFYNNEISEKSEIFDDQFSVERPDGSNFTLKIRSTKLEDSAMYFCASSVRRETQYFGPGTRLLVL.

The chain links TRBV28 to TRBJ2-5; D may be TRBD1 (5 bases). V lost 4 bases to trimming and J lost 5 bases, with 20 bases between them. The CDR3 is 16 amino acids. Germline V gives CDR1 MDHEN, CDR2 SYDVKM. The CDR3 loop reads CASSSLRGHVRETQYF. The CDR3 DNA reads as TGTGCCAGCAGTTCCCTCAGAGGACATGTTCGTGAGACCCAGTACTTC.

The chain is built from TRBV10-3 and TRBJ2-5; 7 bases match TRBD2. Trimming took 0 bases from V and 2 from J; bases not matched to a gene: 6. The CDR3 length is 16 residues. Germline V CDR1 and CDR2: ENHRY, SYGVKD. Here the CDR3 DNA reads TGTGCCATCAGTGAGTCGGCTAGCGGAACGCAAGAGACCCAGTACTTC. This translates into CAISESASGTQETQYF.